This is a list of T cell receptor beta chains from one sample in a study of cytomegalovirus exposure and HLA in healthy donors. Profiling relied on immunoSEQ multiplex PCR, and the TCRdb table lists in-frame clones only, not all of them. This sample has some 100,000 clones, with around three quarters found just once. What was sequenced was PBMCs. The receptors were sampled from a female donor in good health and CMV-seropositive. The CDR3 runs from the conserved cysteine through the conserved F or W. The D gene is left open where the match is weak. Some rows mark clone size as missing; the rest say once, few, many or name a class of expanded clone.

V	D	J	size	DNA	CDR3
TRBV6-1	NA	TRBJ2-7	NA	TGTGCCAGCACGGGGGGCAGGGGATACGAGCAGTACTTC	CASTGGRGYEQYF
TRBV30	NA	TRBJ2-3	NA	TGTGCCTGGAGTGACGGACTGAGCTTAGACGCAGATACGCAGTATTTT	CAWSDGLSLDADTQYF
TRBV5-6	NA	TRBJ1-1	NA	TGTGCCAGCAGCCCAGGGAGGACTGAAGCTTTCTTT	CASSPGRTEAFF
TRBV7-9	TRBD2	TRBJ2-7	NA	TGTTCCAGCAGCTTAGGGGACTACTGGGACTTC	CSSSLGDYWDF
TRBV7-2	TRBD2	TRBJ2-2	NA	TGTGCCAGCAGCCCGAGGGGACTAGCGGGGGGGGTGAACACCGGGGAGCTGTTTTTT	CASSPRGLAGGVNTGELFF
TRBV2	NA	TRBJ2-3	NA	TGTGCCACTCCTGGGGGCGGGAGCGTCACAGATACGCAGTATTTT	CATPGGGSVTDTQYF
TRBV5-4	NA	TRBJ2-1	NA	TGTGCCAGCAGCTTGGAGGCAGGGAACTACAATGAGCAGTTCTTC	CASSLEAGNYNEQFF
TRBV13	NA	TRBJ2-7	NA	TGTGCCAGCAGCTGGCGTTGGGGCCTCTACGAGCAGTACTTC	CASSWRWGLYEQYF
TRBV29-1	TRBD1	TRBJ1-4	NA	TGCAGCGTTTCGGGAGGGGGCGGAAAACTGTTTTTT	CSVSGGGGKLFF
TRBV7-2	NA	TRBJ2-1	NA	TGTGCCAGCCGCTCGGCTGGGGGCGTTTACAATGAGCAGTTCTTC	CASRSAGGVYNEQFF
TRBV18	TRBD1	TRBJ2-3	NA	TGTGCCAGCTCACTCCCCGGACAGGTTTTTCTTCTGGATACGCAGTATTTT	CASSLPGQVFLLDTQYF
TRBV2	TRBD2	TRBJ2-3	NA	TGTGCCAGCAGCCTTGGTATGAAGCAGCGGGGTATCACAGATACGCAGTATTTT	CASSLGMKQRGITDTQYF
TRBV7-2	TRBD1	TRBJ2-6	once	TGTGCCAGCAGCCACCATCGGGACAGGGGCTCATCTGGGGCCAACGGCCTGACTTTC	CASSHHRDRGSSGANGLTF
TRBV6-1	NA	TRBJ1-5	NA	TGTGCCAGCAGTGAGGACACCCGATTGTATCCCCAGCATTTT	CASSEDTRLYPQHF
TRBV7-2	NA	TRBJ1-1	NA	TGTGCCAGCACGCGGTACACTGAAGCTTTCTTT	CASTRYTEAFF
TRBV5-1	NA	TRBJ2-7	NA	TGCGCCAGCAGCTTGGCGGGACTCCTAGACGTCGGCGAGCAGTACTTC	CASSLAGLLDVGEQYF
TRBV12-5	NA	TRBJ1-5	NA	TGTGCTAGTGGTTTGGGAGTCAATCAGCCCCAGCATTTT	CASGLGVNQPQHF
TRBV7-9	TRBD2	TRBJ2-2	few	TGTGCCAGCAGCTCCTTAGCGGGAGACGCTATCGGGGAGCTGTTTTTT	CASSSLAGDAIGELFF
TRBV5-1	TRBD2	TRBJ2-1	NA	TGCGCCAGCAGCTCAACTCTAGCGGGGGCGTACAATGAGCAGTTCTTC	CASSSTLAGAYNEQFF
TRBV5-1	NA	TRBJ2-3	NA	TGCGCCAGCAGTTTTCGGGGAGGAGATACGCAGTATTTT	CASSFRGGDTQYF
TRBV10-2	TRBD2	TRBJ2-1	NA	TGCGCCAGCAGTGATGGGAGGGCCCTCTACAATGAGCAGTTCTTC	CASSDGRALYNEQFF
TRBV27	TRBD2	TRBJ2-7	few	TGTGCCAGCAGTTATAGGGGTGGTAGCGGGGTCCCCCCGGGGGAGCAGTACTTC	CASSYRGGSGVPPGEQYF
TRBV6-1	NA	TRBJ1-5	NA	TGTGCCAGCAGTGAACTCGCAGGCACTAATCAGCCCCAGCATTTT	CASSELAGTNQPQHF
TRBV5-1	NA	TRBJ2-1	NA	TGCGCCAGCAGCTCCCGGGACAAATTTTCAGGGGCCTACAATGAGCAGTTCTTC	CASSSRDKFSGAYNEQFF
TRBV5-1	NA	TRBJ2-4	few	TGCGCCAGCAGCCCAACCGCCGGGGGAAGCATTCAGTACTTC	CASSPTAGGSIQYF
TRBV6-5	TRBD1	TRBJ2-7	NA	TGTGCCAGCACCACCCCCCGGACAGGGGTGTACGAGCAGTACTTC	CASTTPRTGVYEQYF
TRBV6-5	NA	TRBJ1-4	NA	TGTGCCAGCAGTTACTCCCCGACACCACCTAATGAAAAACTGTTTTTT	CASSYSPTPPNEKLFF
TRBV5-6	TRBD2	TRBJ2-1	NA	TGTGCCAGCAGCCGGACAGGGTTTACTAGCGGGAGGGATGAGCAGTTCTTC	CASSRTGFTSGRDEQFF
TRBV5-8	NA	TRBJ1-5	NA	TGTGCCAGCAGCCATCATAATCAGCCCCAGCATTTT	CASSHHNQPQHF
TRBV6-5	NA	TRBJ1-4	once	TGTGCCAGCAGTTACTCGAGTGGGCAGTATAAACTGTTTTTT	CASSYSSGQYKLFF
TRBV6-6	TRBD2	TRBJ2-7	NA	TGTGCCAGCAGTTTGACTAGCGGCTACGAGCAGTACTTC	CASSLTSGYEQYF
TRBV7-7	TRBD2	TRBJ2-7	NA	TGTGCCAGCAGCCTAACTAGCGCCTACGAGCAGTACTTC	CASSLTSAYEQYF
TRBV7-8	NA	TRBJ1-2	NA	TGTGCCAGCAGCTTAGGAGATAATTGGTATGGCTACACCTTC	CASSLGDNWYGYTF
TRBV19	NA	TRBJ2-3	NA	TGTGCCAGTAGTATGTTACAAGCCGGGGCAGATACGCAGTATTTT	CASSMLQAGADTQYF
TRBV18	TRBD1	TRBJ2-7	NA	TGTGCCAGCTCCCTAGATAAGACAGGGACCCACGAGCAGTACTTC	CASSLDKTGTHEQYF
TRBV15	NA	TRBJ1-2	NA	TGTGCCACCAGCAGAGGGGAGAGGGACTGGGGCTACACCTTC	CATSRGERDWGYTF
TRBV5-1	NA	TRBJ2-3	NA	TGCGCCAGCACACGGTTAGGAGGGAGCACAGATACGCAGTATTTT	CASTRLGGSTDTQYF
TRBV29-1	TRBD1	TRBJ1-3	NA	TGCAGCGCCGAGACAGGGTCCGGAAACACCATATATTTT	CSAETGSGNTIYF
TRBV5-1	NA	TRBJ2-7	NA	TGCGCCAGCAGCTTACAAAGCGCCTCCTACGAGCAGTACTTC	CASSLQSASYEQYF
TRBV5-8	NA	TRBJ1-4	NA	TGTGCCAGCAGCTTCGAGGGAAGTGAAAAACTGTTTTTT	CASSFEGSEKLFF
TRBV21-1	NA	TRBJ2-7	NA	TGTGCCAGCAGCGTACAGGGACAGGACAGCTCCTACGAGCAGTACTTC	CASSVQGQDSSYEQYF
TRBV7-9	NA	TRBJ1-1	NA	TGTTCCAGCAGCCACCACAGGGTCGGCGACCCCTCTGAAGCTTTCTTT	CSSSHHRVGDPSEAFF
TRBV7-8	NA	TRBJ2-3	NA	TGTGCCAGCAGCTTGGGGCGAGAAACAGATACGCAGTATTTT	CASSLGRETDTQYF
TRBV7-9	NA	TRBJ2-7	NA	TGTTCCAGCAGCTTAGTCGCGCTCCAAAGTACCGAGCAGTACTTC	CSSSLVALQSTEQYF
TRBV6-1	NA	TRBJ2-1	NA	TGTGCCAGCAGTGCTCGAGGGACCTACAATGAGCAGTTCTTC	CASSARGTYNEQFF
TRBV9	TRBD1	TRBJ2-7	NA	TGTGCCAGCAGCGTGGGAGGGACAGGGATGTACGAGCAGTACTTC	CASSVGGTGMYEQYF
TRBV21-1	NA	TRBJ2-7	NA	TGTGCCAGCAGCATCCGATCCTCCGGGACACTTTCCTACGAGCAGTACTTC	CASSIRSSGTLSYEQYF
TRBV6-5	NA	TRBJ1-6	NA	TGTGCCGCCAAGGGGGGGCCCAATTCACCCCTCCACTTT	CAAKGGPNSPLHF
TRBV7-9	TRBD1	TRBJ2-3	NA	TGTGCCAGCAGCCCCTACGGGACAGGGGGGACAGATACGCAGTATTTT	CASSPYGTGGTDTQYF
TRBV6-5	NA	TRBJ2-2	NA	TGTGCCAGCAGTGGGGAGGCGAGGCTCGGGGAGCTGTTTTTT	CASSGEARLGELFF
TRBV5-1	TRBD2	TRBJ2-1	NA	TGCGCCAGCAATGAAGGGGCTAGCGGGAGAGGTGAGCAGTTCTTC	CASNEGASGRGEQFF
TRBV13	NA	TRBJ2-2	few	TGTGCCAGCAGCCAGAGACAGGAGAACACCGGGGAGCTGTTTTTT	CASSQRQENTGELFF
TRBV5-5	TRBD1	TRBJ2-7	NA	TGTGCCAGCAGCCCTCTTCCGGGACAGTCCGAGCAGTACTTC	CASSPLPGQSEQYF